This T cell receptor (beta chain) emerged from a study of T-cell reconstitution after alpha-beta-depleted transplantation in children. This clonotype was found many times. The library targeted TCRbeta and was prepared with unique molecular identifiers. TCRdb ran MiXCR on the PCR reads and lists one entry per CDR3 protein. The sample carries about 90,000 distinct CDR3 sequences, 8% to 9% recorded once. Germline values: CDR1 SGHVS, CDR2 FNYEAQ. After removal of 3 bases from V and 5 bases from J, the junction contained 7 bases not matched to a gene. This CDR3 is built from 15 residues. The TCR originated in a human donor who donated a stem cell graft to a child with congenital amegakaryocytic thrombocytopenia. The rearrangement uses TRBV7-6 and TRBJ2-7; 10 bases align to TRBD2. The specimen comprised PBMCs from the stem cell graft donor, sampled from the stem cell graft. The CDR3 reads CASSLGSGGINEQYF. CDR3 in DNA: TGTGCCAGCAGCTTGGGTAGCGGGGGGATCAACGAGCAGTACTTC.